The rows below give T cell receptor beta chains drawn from one sample of a study of Ad26.COV2.S vaccination and SARS-CoV-2 variants. Some clones are missing from TCRdb's copy, which holds only in-frame ones; the method was immunoSEQ multiplex PCR. Of about 350,000 clones listed, 86% are singletons. The specimen was peripheral blood, collected in a trial of Ad26.COV2.S vaccine versus placebo. The receptors were gathered from a person between 18 and 65 years old who received the Ad26.COV2.S COVID-19 vaccine or a placebo. The CDR3 runs from the conserved cysteine through the conserved F or W. A D gene is named only where the DNA matches it firmly.

>TRBJ2-5|TRBV4-1|TRBD1
CASSPLQDRGETQYF
>TRBJ1-4|TRBV19|TRBD1
CASSRDSPRDEKLFF
>TRBJ2-1|TRBV6-1|TRBD2
CASSEGTRDEQFF
>TRBJ2-1|TRBV5-1|.
CASSLSAGSYNEQFF
>TRBJ2-4|TRBV28|TRBD2
CASSPTSGYEAKNIQYF
>TRBJ1-1|TRBV7-9|.
CATQEVNAGRGAFF
>TRBJ2-3|TRBV29-1|.
CSVDGLDGDLTDTQYF
>TRBJ1-2|TRBV19|.
CASSIEGGRGYTF
>TRBJ1-2|TRBV3-1/TRBV3-2|.
CASLGWGANYGYTF
>TRBJ1-2|TRBV4-1|.
CASSQERHRLPNYGYTF
>TRBJ2-3|TRBV11-2|TRBD2
CASSLEVAGRDGDTQYF
>TRBJ2-7|TRBV6-5|TRBD1
CAVAFQGAPYEQYF
>TRBJ2-1|TRBV3-1/TRBV3-2|.
CASSAGHNEQFF
>TRBJ1-1|TRBV18|.
CASSGDRRTEAFF
>TRBJ2-5|TRBV27|.
CASSLAGWETQYF
>TRBJ2-2|TRBV5-4|TRBD2
CASTLGGGTGELFF
>TRBJ2-7|TRBV28|TRBD1
CASEDRGPNEQYF
>TRBJ2-3|TRBV7-3|TRBD2
CASSLGLAQADTQYF
>TRBJ1-2|TRBV10-2|.
CASSESTVYGYTF
>TRBJ2-1|TRBV5-4|.
CASSLAQREQFF
>TRBJ2-1|TRBV14|TRBD2
CASSPATSAGSYNEQFF
>TRBJ2-7|TRBV5-1|.
CASSLNPSSYEQYF
>TRBJ2-1|TRBV5-1|TRBD1
CASSLGPVGTGVREQFF
>TRBJ2-5|TRBV6-5|.
CASSSVPETQYF
>TRBJ2-3|TRBV21-1|.
CASPTDRGGSDTQYF
>TRBJ1-1|TRBV19|.
CASRNMLEAFF